The sample holds many counts of the clone carrying this T cell receptor (beta chain). HTBI primers from iRepertoire and Arm-PCR of CDR3 regions yielded the TCR beta libraries. One entry per CDR3 protein, called by TCRdb with MiXCR from the multiplex PCR reads. The sample includes hundreds of thousands of distinct CDR3 sequences, about 16% of them seen just once. The data were taken from a study of regulatory T cells in long-lasting Graves disease. Time point described: newly diagnosed GD, antithyroid drugs for less than 3 months. Making the TCR library involved RNA that had been extracted from PBMCs. The CDR3 runs to 15 residues. The junction had 8 bases not matched to a gene; V was cut back by 5 bases and J by 7 bases. CDR1 is SEHNR, CDR2 FQNEAQ, per germline (reference sequence). The data were also submitted as part of a second study, on T cells in Graves' hyperthyroidism and ophthalmopathy.

The sample here was peripheral blood mononuclear cells (PBMCs), taken at new diagnosis, from a patient treated with antithyroid drugs. The J gene is TRBJ1-6, the V gene TRBV7-9; 7 positions match TRBD1. This sequence was found in a woman in her 30s with Graves disease. The CDR3 DNA is TGTGCCAGCAGCCTAGACAGGGTCCGCAATTCACCCCTCCACTTT. Residues: CASSLDRVRNSPLHF.